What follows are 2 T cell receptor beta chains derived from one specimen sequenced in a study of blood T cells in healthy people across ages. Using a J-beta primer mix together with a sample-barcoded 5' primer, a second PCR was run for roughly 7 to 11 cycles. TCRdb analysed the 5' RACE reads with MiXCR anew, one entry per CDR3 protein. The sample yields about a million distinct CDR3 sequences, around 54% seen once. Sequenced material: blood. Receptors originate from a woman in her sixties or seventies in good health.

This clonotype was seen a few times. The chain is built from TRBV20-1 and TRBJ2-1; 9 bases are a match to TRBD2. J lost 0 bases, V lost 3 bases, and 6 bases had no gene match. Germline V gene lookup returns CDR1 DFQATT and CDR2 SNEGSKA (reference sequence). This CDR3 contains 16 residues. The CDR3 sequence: CSARRREGVSYNEQFF. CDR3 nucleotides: TGCAGTGCTAGGAGGCGGGAGGGCGTCTCCTACAATGAGCAGTTCTTC.

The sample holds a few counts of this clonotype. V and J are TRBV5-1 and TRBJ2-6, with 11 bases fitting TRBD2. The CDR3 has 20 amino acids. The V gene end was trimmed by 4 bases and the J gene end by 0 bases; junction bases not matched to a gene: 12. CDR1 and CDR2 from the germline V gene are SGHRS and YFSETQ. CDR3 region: CASSPTAGTSGYSGANVLTF. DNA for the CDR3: TGCGCCAGCAGCCCTACTGCCGGGACTAGCGGCTACTCTGGGGCCAACGTCCTGACTTTC.